Listed below are T cell receptor beta chains from one sample, sequenced in a study of OX40 agonist ivuxolimab in advanced cancers. Produced via immunoSEQ multiplex PCR; TCRdb's table is partial and in-frame only. The sample includes over 60,000 clones, around 82% of them seen just once. This specimen consisted of CD4+ or CD8+ T cells sorted from blood, obtained in a trial of the OX40 agonist ivuxolimab. Receptor source: an adult with an advanced solid tumor such as melanoma, head and neck, liver or kidney cancer. Both conserved end residues are part of each CDR3. D genes are given only for firm matches. Clone sizes are given selectively: once, few, many, or a class where the clone is expanded.

J: TRBJ1-1; size: -; V: TRBV28; D: -; CDR3: CASSTAGWNTEAFF; DNA: TGTGCGAGCTCCACTGCTGGTTGGAACACTGAAGCTTTCTTT
J: TRBJ2-1; size: -; V: TRBV7-6; D: TRBD2; CDR3: CASSPYSGRAPNEQFF; DNA: TGTGCCAGCAGCCCCTACAGCGGGAGGGCCCCAAATGAGCAGTTCTTC
J: TRBJ1-1; size: once; V: TRBV6-6; D: TRBD1; CDR3: CASSYSDRDTYTEAFF; DNA: TGTGCCAGCAGTTACTCTGACAGGGATACCTACACTGAAGCTTTCTTT
J: TRBJ2-7; size: -; V: TRBV5-4; D: -; CDR3: CASSLAGRSYEQYF; DNA: TGTGCCAGCAGCTTGGCCGGGCGGTCCTACGAGCAGTACTTC
J: TRBJ1-1; size: -; V: TRBV5-1; D: -; CDR3: CASSLGAGEAFF; DNA: TGCGCCAGCAGCTTGGGGGCGGGTGAAGCTTTCTTT
J: TRBJ2-5; size: -; V: TRBV7-2; D: TRBD2; CDR3: CASSLAGGRETQYF; DNA: TGTGCCAGCAGCTTGGCGGGGGGTAGGGAGACCCAGTACTTC
J: TRBJ2-5; size: -; V: TRBV7-2; D: TRBD2; CDR3: CASRAPGTSRGQRETQYF; DNA: TGTGCCAGCAGGGCCCCCGGGACTAGTAGGGGCCAAAGGGAGACCCAGTACTTC
J: TRBJ1-5; size: few; V: TRBV2; D: -; CDR3: CASKSQSNQPQHF; DNA: TGTGCCAGCAAGTCACAAAGCAATCAGCCCCAGCATTTT
J: TRBJ1-4; size: -; V: TRBV9; D: -; CDR3: CASSVGPGEDEKLFF; DNA: TGTGCCAGCAGCGTAGGCCCAGGGGAGGATGAAAAACTGTTTTTT
J: TRBJ1-5; size: once; V: TRBV6-6; D: TRBD1; CDR3: CASGTGNLYSNQPQHF; DNA: TGTGCCTCCGGGACAGGCAACCTTTATAGCAATCAGCCCCAGCATTTT
J: TRBJ2-1; size: -; V: TRBV25-1; D: -; CDR3: CASSAYGRTDSYNEQFF; DNA: TGTGCCAGCAGTGCCTATGGCCGGACAGACTCCTACAATGAGCAGTTCTTC
J: TRBJ2-1; size: once; V: TRBV7-9; D: TRBD2; CDR3: CASSLASTSGGAREQFF; DNA: TGTGCCAGCAGCTTAGCCTCAACTAGCGGGGGGGCCAGGGAGCAGTTCTTC
J: TRBJ1-1; size: -; V: TRBV7-3; D: TRBD1; CDR3: CASSLNRGEAFF; DNA: TGTGCCAGCAGCTTAAACAGGGGGGAAGCTTTCTTT
J: TRBJ2-7; size: -; V: TRBV5-3; D: TRBD2; CDR3: CASSRGGEQYF; DNA: TGTGCCAGCAGTCGGGGGGGCGAGCAGTACTTC
J: TRBJ2-6; size: -; V: TRBV6-5; D: -; CDR3: CASSVTSSGANVLTF; DNA: TGTGCCAGCAGTGTAACGAGCTCTGGGGCCAACGTCCTGACTTTC
J: TRBJ2-3; size: -; V: TRBV28; D: TRBD2; CDR3: CASRRAHSGGALLLTDTQYF; DNA: TGTGCCAGCAGGCGAGCCCATAGCGGGGGGGCCCTCCTCCTCACAGATACGCAGTATTTT
J: TRBJ1-1; size: -; V: TRBV11-3; D: -; CDR3: CASSLSGVGTEAFF; DNA: TGTGCCAGCAGCTTATCAGGGGTAGGAACTGAAGCTTTCTTT
J: TRBJ2-7; size: few; V: TRBV6-5; D: -; CDR3: CASSQITGSYEQYF; DNA: TGTGCCAGCAGTCAAATAACTGGCAGCTACGAGCAGTACTTC
J: TRBJ1-5; size: -; V: TRBV19; D: -; CDR3: CASTPVSGNQPQHF; DNA: TGTGCCAGTACCCCCGTCTCAGGCAATCAGCCCCAGCATTTT
J: TRBJ2-1; size: -; V: TRBV20-1; D: -; CDR3: CSARLNNEQFF; DNA: TGCAGTGCTAGACTAAACAATGAGCAGTTCTTC
J: TRBJ1-3; size: -; V: TRBV18; D: -; CDR3: CASSPSGTLGNTIYF; DNA: TGTGCCAGCTCACCTTCCGGGACACTAGGAAACACCATATATTTT
J: TRBJ2-7; size: -; V: TRBV14; D: -; CDR3: CASSLFYSDEQYF; DNA: TGTGCCAGCAGCCTATTCTATTCTGACGAGCAGTACTTC
J: TRBJ2-3; size: few; V: TRBV6-4; D: TRBD2; CDR3: CASSDGAGGHTDTQYF; DNA: TGTGCCAGCAGTGACGGAGCGGGAGGACACACAGATACGCAGTATTTT